The T cell receptor beta chain described here comes from a study of cytomegalovirus exposure and HLA in healthy donors. Study-level results: Data from an earlier analysis indicated that most TCR beta V segments were productive either about 90% or about 30% of the time. Donors were assumed by presence/absence analyses to have roughly uniform sequencing depth.

CDR1 is ENHRY and CDR2 is SYGVKD in the germline V gene. Germline trimming cut 3 bases from V and 11 bases from J; bases unmatched to any gene: 5. This CDR3 spans 12 amino acids. The PCR ran on 60 Vbeta and 13 Jbeta primers. In the original workflow: Counted up in a later analysis, unique TCR beta chains came to about 80 million, with around 9.9 million shared. TCRdb's table, derived via immunoSEQ multiplex PCR, lists solely in-frame clones and lacks some. The DNA gave D and trimming, while V, J and clone size come from that table. This sample has more than 95,000 clones, with around 81% found just once. With regard to this clone: What it binds is not known.

The chain recombines TRBV10-3 with TRBJ1-1, with 8 bases identical to TRBD1. The TCR originated in a woman under 40 in good health and CMV-seronegative. Sequencing was performed on PBMCs. Here the CDR3 reads CAISDGQGEAFF. The CDR3 DNA sequence: TGTGCCATCAGTGATGGACAGGGTGAGGCTTTCTTT.